Below, 24 T cell receptor beta chains from the same sample are listed, as sequenced in a study of regulatory T cells in long-lasting Graves disease. In building TCR beta libraries, iRepertoire HTBI primers were used together with Arm-PCR of CDR3 regions. One entry per CDR3 protein results from TCRdb running MiXCR on the multiplex PCR reads. The sample has under 350,000 distinct CDR3 sequences, around 21% seen once. Time point here: persistent/refractory GD, antithyroid drugs over 5 years with positive TRAb. RNA extracted from PBMCs served as the sequencing template. The material was peripheral blood mononuclear cells (PBMCs), obtained when the disease was refractory, from a patient treated with antithyroid drugs. The origin of the receptors is a female donor with Graves disease.

In this sample, this clonotype turned up once. The germline gene is not matched at one end of the junction; a read error may be the cause. The V and J genes are TRBV7-3 and TRBJ1-2; no clear D. This CDR3 is 11 amino acids long. Germline values: CDR1 SGHTA, CDR2 FQGTGA. CDR3 in DNA: TGTGCCAGCGGCTTCAAGGATGGCTACACCTTC. This gives the protein CASGFKDGYTF.

The V gene is TRBV29-1, the J gene TRBJ2-1; D is uncertain. The CDR3 extends over 12 amino acids. The V gene's germline CDR1 is SQVTM and CDR2 ANQGSEA. V lost 1 base and J lost 7, with 8 bases in between. The CDR3 reads CSVEGNSNEQFF. The CDR3 coding sequence is TGCAGCGTTGAAGGCAACTCTAATGAGCAGTTCTTC.

This clonotype occurred a few times. The gene calls are TRBV7-2 and TRBJ2-7; D is unclear. This CDR3 comprises 15 residues. Germline-derived CDR1 and CDR2 are SGHTA and FQGNSA. The ends were cut back, 2 bases at V and 3 bases at J, with 14 bases in the middle. In DNA form, the CDR3 reads TGTGCCAGCAGCTTAAATCGGCTATCGCACTACGAGCAGTACTTC. Translation gives CASSLNRLSHYEQYF.

The V and J genes are TRBV5-1 and TRBJ2-5, with 10 bases that match TRBD2. This CDR3 is built from 14 residues. The ends lost 4 bases at V and 3 bases at J; junction bases unmatched: 3. The germline CDR1 and CDR2 sequences are SGHRS and YFSETQ. The CDR3, as DNA: TGCGCCAGCAGCGGCGGACTAGCGGAAGAGACCCAGTACTTC. This translates into CASSGGLAEETQYF.

This clonotype was found many times. The chain uses TRBV20-1 and TRBJ2-7, with D possibly TRBD1 on 6 matching bases. Trimming stripped 2 bases from V and 9 bases from J, with 23 bases between. There are 15 residues in the CDR3. CDR1 is DFQATT, CDR2 SNEGSKA, per germline (reference sequence). CDR3 in amino acids: CSARNLGQTSGRQYF. CDR3 nucleotides: TGCAGTGCTAGAAACCTAGGACAGACCTCTGGGCGGCAGTACTTC.

About this clonotype: Being one base from a much bigger clone, this may be a read error. The chain recombines TRBV7-2 with TRBJ2-7, with unresolved D. With 2 bases removed from V and 6 bases from J, the gap between germline ends came to 14 bases. The CDR3 length is 14 residues. CDR1 SGHTA and CDR2 FQGNSA come from the germline V gene. CDR3 in DNA: TGTGCCAGCAGCTTACCTGCCGAAGACGGCGAGCAGTACTTC. Translation: CASSLPAEDGEQYF.

This clonotype was counted at least ten times. The chain joins TRBV5-6 to TRBJ1-1, with unresolved D. V was clipped by 0 bases and J by 4 bases, with 13 bases between them. CDR1 and CDR2 from the germline V gene are SGHDT and YYEEEE. This CDR3 spans 15 amino acids. The CDR3 protein is CASSLDLGVGTEAFF. The DNA of the CDR3 is TGTGCCAGCAGCTTGGATCTTGGGGTTGGCACTGAAGCTTTCTTT.

The V gene is TRBV5-6, the J gene TRBJ1-3; D unresolved. Trimming shortened V by 0 bases and J by 0 bases, and 7 bases separated the two germline ends. This CDR3 comprises 15 residues. CDR1 and CDR2 (germline): SGHDT, YYEEEE. The CDR3 DNA reads as TGTGCCAGCAGCTTGGCGGCGGCCTCTGGAAACACCATATATTTT. Protein sequence: CASSLAAASGNTIYF.

This clonotype was picked up many times. The V and J genes are TRBV24-1 and TRBJ1-4, with D unresolved. Looked up from germline, CDR1 is KGHDR and CDR2 is SFDVKD. The CDR3 is made up of 13 amino acids. V was pared by 5 bases and J by 4 bases, with 7 bases between. The CDR3 is CATSGWNNEKLFF. CDR3 bases: TGTGCCACCAGTGGTTGGAATAATGAAAAACTGTTTTTT.

The chain recombines TRBV7-9 with TRBJ2-5, with D perhaps TRBD2 (7 bases). V shed 5 bases and J shed 2 bases, with 21 bases lying between them. In germline, CDR1 is SEHNR, CDR2 FQNEAQ (reference sequence). This CDR3 has 17 amino acids. CDR3 DNA sequence: TGTGCCAGCAGCAACGCGGTCGCGGGGGCTGGGCAAGAGACCCAGTACTTC. Encoded protein: CASSNAVAGAGQETQYF.

This chain joins TRBV29-1 and TRBJ1-2; D not resolved. CDR1 and CDR2 from the germline V gene are SQVTM and ANQGSEA. V lost 4 bases, J lost 8 bases, and 11 bases lay in between. The CDR3 spans 11 residues. The CDR3 bases are TGCAGCGTTGGAGAGGTTAGGGGCTACACCTTC. Amino acids: CSVGEVRGYTF.

This clonotype was recorded many times. Written as DNA, the CDR3 is TGTGCCAGCAGCTTAGCAGGGGTCACCTTATCCTACGAGCAGTACTTC. Translating gives CASSLAGVTLSYEQYF. The gene calls are TRBV7-9 and TRBJ2-7; tentatively, D is TRBD1 (5 bases). Trimming stripped 0 bases from V and 1 base from J, with 13 bases between. CDR3 length equals 16 residues. Germline V gives CDR1 SEHNR, CDR2 FQNEAQ (reference sequence).

Many counts were recorded for this clonotype. The rearrangement uses TRBV27 and TRBJ2-7, with 9 bases matching TRBD1. The germline V gene encodes CDR1 MNHEY and CDR2 SMNVEV (reference sequence). V shed 4 bases, J shed 5 bases, and the junction held 6 bases outside the gene matches. The CDR3 length is 14 residues. CDR3 sequence reads: CASSSDRGSHEQYF. CDR3 nucleotides: TGTGCCAGCAGTTCGGACAGGGGATCCCACGAGCAGTACTTC.

This clonotype has more than one count but fewer than ten. This CDR3 is CASSYTWTNYGYTF. In DNA, the CDR3 is TGTGCCAGCAGTTACACCTGGACTAACTATGGCTACACCTTC. V usage is TRBV28 and J usage is TRBJ1-2; no reliable D call. V shed 4 bases and J shed 0 bases, with 9 bases lying between them. Germline V gives CDR1 MDHEN, CDR2 SYDVKM. This CDR3 has 14 residues.

In its sample, this clonotype was seen many times. This chain joins TRBV28 and TRBJ2-5; the match to TRBD1 covers 8 bases. This CDR3 comprises 13 residues. The germline V gene encodes CDR1 MDHEN and CDR2 SYDVKM. Trimming at V came to 6 bases and at J to 2 bases, leaving 2 bases not matched to a gene. The CDR3, as DNA: TGTGCCAGCAGCGGGACAGGTCAAGAGACCCAGTACTTC. Its protein is CASSGTGQETQYF.

On this clonotype: Given the absence of the conserved phenylalanine or tryptophan at the CDR3 end, a read error is likely. The chain has TRBV7-2 and TRBJ1-1; D is unresolved. Trimming shortened V by 1 base and J by 2 bases, and 8 bases separated the two germline ends. There are 14 residues in the CDR3. Germline V gene data show CDR1 as SGHTA and CDR2 as FQGNSA. CDR3 bases: TGTGCCAGCAGCTTAGGGGAGGGTAACACTGAAGCTTTCCTT. Translating it yields CASSLGEGNTEAFL.

Concerning this clonotype itself: The junction and the germline gene differ at one end; a read error may be behind it. The chain employs TRBV11-2 and TRBJ1-1; a possible D gene is TRBD1 (5 bases). CDR1 is SGHAT and CDR2 is FQNNGV in the germline V gene. This CDR3 is built from 14 residues. CDR3 in amino acids: CANSTQGVGTEAFF. In DNA form, the CDR3 reads TGTGCCAACAGCACTCAGGGAGTAGGCACTGAAGCTTTCTTT. The full variable domain, completed using reference TRBV11-2 and TRBJ1-1, is EAGVAQSPRYKIIEKRQSVAFWCNPISGHATLYWYQQILGQGPKLLIQFQNNGVVDDSQLPKDRFSAERLKGVDSTLKIQPAKLEDSAVYLCANSTQGVGTEAFFGQGTRLTVV.

This clonotype has a count of ten or more. J is TRBJ1-5 and V is TRBV2; 9 bases are a match to TRBD1. The germline gives CDR1 SNHLY, CDR2 FYNNEI. With V trimmed by 6 bases and J by 6 bases, 3 bases remained unmatched. There are 13 residues in the CDR3. The chain's CDR3 is CASSQDRGQPQHF. CDR3 DNA sequence: TGTGCCAGCAGCCAGGACAGGGGTCAGCCCCAGCATTTT.

V usage is TRBV12-3 or TRBV12-4 and J usage is TRBJ2-3; D gene unclear. The V end was cut by 7 bases, the J end by 4 bases, with 15 bases between. The CDR3 covers 14 residues. CDR3 region: CASTGRRRADTQYF. The CDR3 bases are TGTGCCAGCACCGGGCGGCGACGAGCAGATACGCAGTATTTT.

The chain uses TRBV7-2 and TRBJ2-7; the match to TRBD1 covers 8 bases. In germline, CDR1 is SGHTA, CDR2 FQGNSA. The CDR3 is made up of 13 amino acids. Trimming took 4 bases from V and 5 from J; bases not matched to a gene: 4. CDR3 region: CASSSQGADEQYF. The CDR3 coding sequence is TGTGCCAGCAGCTCGCAGGGGGCCGACGAGCAGTACTTC.

This clonotype has a count of ten or more. The chain has TRBV28 and TRBJ2-7, with D possibly TRBD2 on 5 matching bases. CDR1 MDHEN and CDR2 SYDVKM come from the germline V gene. CDR3 length equals 14 residues. The V end was cut by 5 bases, the J end by 0 bases, with 11 bases between. CDR3 in DNA: TGTGCCAGCAGTCCTCGCAGCGGCTCCTACGAGCAGTACTTC. Translated: CASSPRSGSYEQYF.

The sample holds many counts of this clonotype. The chain recombines TRBV2 with TRBJ1-3; D is uncertain. The CDR3 contains 15 residues. Trimming pared 1 base from V and 1 base from J, leaving 8 bases between. Germline V gene sequence: CDR1 SNHLY, CDR2 FYNNEI. CDR3 loop: CASSEDPYSGNTIYF. In nucleotides, the CDR3 is TGTGCCAGCAGTGAAGACCCGTATTCTGGAAACACCATATATTTT.

The chain employs TRBV20-1 and TRBJ1-2; D is unclear. V lost 7 bases and J 8 bases, leaving 14 bases between the germline ends. The CDR3 length is 11 residues. Germline V gives CDR1 DFQATT, CDR2 SNEGSKA (reference sequence). The CDR3, as DNA: TGCAGTGGTAGGGCCCCCTGGGGCTACACCTTC. Translation gives CSGRAPWGYTF.

This clonotype has just a few counts. The chain carries TRBV12-3 or TRBV12-4 and TRBJ2-2; 14 nucleotides agree with TRBD2. V shed 3 bases, J shed 7 bases, and the junction held 4 bases outside the gene matches. The CDR3 spans 16 residues. CDR3 DNA sequence: TGTGCCAGCAGTTTGGGACTAGCGGGAGTCGTCGGGGAGCTGTTTTTT. Protein product: CASSLGLAGVVGELFF.